A single T cell receptor beta chain is shown here with its context. Donors showed nominal health when sampled, although they likely had unrecorded immune exposures. The PCR employed 60 Vbeta primers together with 13 Jbeta primers. Repertoires were generated with immunoSEQ multiplex PCR, while TCRdb's copy carries only in-frame clones and drops some. This table holds more than 85,000 clones, roughly 77% found once. V was clipped by 5 bases and J by 5 bases; unmatched bases: 5. Germline loops: CDR1 PRHDT, CDR2 FYEKMQ (reference sequence). This CDR3 has 14 amino acids. This specimen comes from a study of cytomegalovirus exposure and HLA in healthy donors. Background on the study: Assignment to the Caucasian-associated ancestry cluster applied to roughly 80% of the 350 to 500 genotyped donors.

The sequenced sample was PBMCs. The chain employs TRBV13 and TRBJ1-4; 7 bases match TRBD1. This receptor was taken from a woman between 45 and 65 years old in good health and CMV-seropositive. CDR3 in DNA: TGTGCCAGCAGCCCTCCGGGACAGAATGAAAAACTGTTTTTT. This translates into CASSPPGQNEKLFF.